This TCR beta chain was found in a study of T cell responses to AZD1222 COVID-19 vaccine. Study-level points and caveats: Two AZD1222 doses significantly raised spike-specific TCR breadth and depth over controls. Only a handful of AZD1222 recipients, several in all, had baseline seropositivity.

Of note for this clone: The antigen is unknown.

V dropped 0 bases and J dropped 0 bases, with 6 bases sitting between them. The CDR3 is 15 amino acids. Per the germline V gene, CDR1 is MNHEY and CDR2 is SMNVEV (reference sequence). Here immunoSEQ multiplex PCR was the method, and the copy in TCRdb shows in-frame clones only, minus some. Here the sample spans roughly 150,000 clones, roughly 93% being singletons. J is TRBJ1-5 and V is TRBV27; D not certain. Material: peripheral blood, obtained 28 days after the second AZD1222 dose. The receptor's source is an adult who received the AZD1222 COVID-19 vaccine. CDR3 sequence: CASSLSNPSNQPQHF. DNA for the CDR3: TGTGCCAGCAGTTTATCGAACCCTAGCAATCAGCCCCAGCATTTT.